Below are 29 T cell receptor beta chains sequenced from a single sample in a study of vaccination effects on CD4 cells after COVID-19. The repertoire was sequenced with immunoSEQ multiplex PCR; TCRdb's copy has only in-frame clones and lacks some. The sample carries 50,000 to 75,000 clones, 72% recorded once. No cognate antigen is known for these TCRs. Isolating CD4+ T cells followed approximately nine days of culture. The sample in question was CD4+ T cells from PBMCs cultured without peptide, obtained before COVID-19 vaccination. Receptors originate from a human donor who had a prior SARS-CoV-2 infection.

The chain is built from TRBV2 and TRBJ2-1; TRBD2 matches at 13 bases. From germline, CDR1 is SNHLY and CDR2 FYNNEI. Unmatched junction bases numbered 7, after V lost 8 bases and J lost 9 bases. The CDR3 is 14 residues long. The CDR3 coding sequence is TGTGCCAGCGATGGACTAGCGGGAGTCGGTGAGCAGTTCTTC. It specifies CASDGLAGVGEQFF.

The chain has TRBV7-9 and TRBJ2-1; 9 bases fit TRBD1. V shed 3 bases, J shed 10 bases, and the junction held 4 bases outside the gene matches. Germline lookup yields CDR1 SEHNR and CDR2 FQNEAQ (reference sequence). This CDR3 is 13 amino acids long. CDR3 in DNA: TGTGCCAGCAGCTTCGGACAGGGGCAAGAGCAGTTCTTC. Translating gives CASSFGQGQEQFF. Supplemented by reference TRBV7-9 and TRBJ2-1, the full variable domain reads DTGVSQNPRHKITKRGQNVTFRCDPISEHNRLYWYRQTLGQGPEFLTYFQNEAQLEKSRLLSDRFSAERPKGSFSTLEIQRTEQGDSAMYLCASSFGQGQEQFFGPGTRLTVL.

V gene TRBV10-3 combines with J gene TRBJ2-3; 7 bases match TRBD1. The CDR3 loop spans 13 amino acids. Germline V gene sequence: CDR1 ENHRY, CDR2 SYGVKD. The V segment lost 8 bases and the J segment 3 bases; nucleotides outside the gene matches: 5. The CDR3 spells CAIGAQGTDTQYF. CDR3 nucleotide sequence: TGTGCCATCGGAGCACAGGGGACAGATACGCAGTATTTT.

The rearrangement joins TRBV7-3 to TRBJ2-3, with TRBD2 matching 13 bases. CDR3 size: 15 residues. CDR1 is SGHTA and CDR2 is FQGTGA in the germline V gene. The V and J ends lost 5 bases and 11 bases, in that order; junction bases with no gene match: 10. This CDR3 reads CASSAGGTSGERQYF. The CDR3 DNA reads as TGTGCCAGCAGCGCCGGTGGGACTAGCGGGGAACGGCAGTATTTT.

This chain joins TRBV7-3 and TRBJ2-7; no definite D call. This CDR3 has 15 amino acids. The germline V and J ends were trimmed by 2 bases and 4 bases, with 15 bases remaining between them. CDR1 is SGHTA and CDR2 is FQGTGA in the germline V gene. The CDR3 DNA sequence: TGTGCCAGCAGCTTATGGCCCGGGCCGCAATACGAGCAGTACTTC. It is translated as CASSLWPGPQYEQYF.

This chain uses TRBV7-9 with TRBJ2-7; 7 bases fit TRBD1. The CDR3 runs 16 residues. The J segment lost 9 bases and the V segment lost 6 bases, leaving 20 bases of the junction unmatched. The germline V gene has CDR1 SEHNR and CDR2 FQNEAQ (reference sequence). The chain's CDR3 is CASRPTSYRGDVGQYF. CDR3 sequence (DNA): TGTGCCAGCAGACCCACCAGCTACAGGGGCGACGTTGGGCAGTACTTC.

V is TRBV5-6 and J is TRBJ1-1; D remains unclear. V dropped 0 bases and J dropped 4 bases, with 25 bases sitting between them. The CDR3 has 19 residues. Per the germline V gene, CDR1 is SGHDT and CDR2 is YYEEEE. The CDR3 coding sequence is TGTGCCAGCAGCTTGGACGCAGTTTCTGAGGAGGGTATAGGCACTGAAGCTTTCTTT. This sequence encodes CASSLDAVSEEGIGTEAFF.

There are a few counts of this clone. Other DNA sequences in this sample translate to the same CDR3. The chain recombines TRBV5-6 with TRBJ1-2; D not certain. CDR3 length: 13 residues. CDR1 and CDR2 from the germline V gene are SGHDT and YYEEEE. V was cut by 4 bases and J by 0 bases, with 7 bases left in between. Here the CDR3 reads CASSRTPNYGYTF. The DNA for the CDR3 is TGTGCCAGCAGCCGAACCCCTAACTATGGCTACACCTTC.

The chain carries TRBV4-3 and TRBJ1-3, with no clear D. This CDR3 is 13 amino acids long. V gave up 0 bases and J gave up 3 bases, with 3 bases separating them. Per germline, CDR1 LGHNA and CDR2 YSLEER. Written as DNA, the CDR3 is TGCGCCAGCAGCCAAGAGGGTGGAAACACCATATATTTT. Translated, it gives CASSQEGGNTIYF.

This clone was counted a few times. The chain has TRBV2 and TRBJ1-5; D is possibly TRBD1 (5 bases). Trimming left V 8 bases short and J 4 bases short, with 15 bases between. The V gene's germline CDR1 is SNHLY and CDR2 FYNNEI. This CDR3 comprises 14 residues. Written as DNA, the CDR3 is TGTGCCAGCGGATCCCTGACAGAAAATCAGCCCCAGCATTTT. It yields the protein CASGSLTENQPQHF. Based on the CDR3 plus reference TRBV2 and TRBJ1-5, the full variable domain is EPEVTQTPSHQVTQMGQEVILRCVPISNHLYFYWYRQILGQKVEFLVSFYNNEISEKSEIFDDQFSVERPDGSNFTLKIRSTKLEDSAMYFCASGSLTENQPQHFGDGTRLSIL.

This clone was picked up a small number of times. The CDR3: CASSFGYNSPLHF. CDR3 sequence (DNA): TGTGCCAGCAGTTTTGGGTATAATTCACCCCTCCACTTT. The chain combines TRBV27 with TRBJ1-6; D unclear. Trimming left V 3 bases short and J 4 bases short, with 4 bases between. The CDR3 loop spans 13 amino acids. From germline, CDR1 is MNHEY and CDR2 SMNVEV (reference sequence).

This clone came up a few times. The CDR3 loop is CASSALGRGSASQYF. In nucleotides, the CDR3 is TGTGCCAGCAGCGCCCTTGGCAGGGGGTCAGCCTCACAGTACTTC. The chain carries TRBV6-5 and TRBJ2-7, with TRBD1 matching over 7 bases. CDR1 is MNHEY, CDR2 SVGAGI, per germline. V trimming: 6 bases; J trimming: 10 bases; junction bases outside the gene matches: 18. The length of the CDR3 is 15 residues.

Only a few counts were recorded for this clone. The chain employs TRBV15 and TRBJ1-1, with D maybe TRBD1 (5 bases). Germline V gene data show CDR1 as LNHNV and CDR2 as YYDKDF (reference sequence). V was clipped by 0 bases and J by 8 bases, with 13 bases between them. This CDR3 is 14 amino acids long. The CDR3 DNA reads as TGTGCCACCAGCAGAGATCGGGCAGGGAGGGAAGCTTTCTTT. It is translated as CATSRDRAGREAFF.

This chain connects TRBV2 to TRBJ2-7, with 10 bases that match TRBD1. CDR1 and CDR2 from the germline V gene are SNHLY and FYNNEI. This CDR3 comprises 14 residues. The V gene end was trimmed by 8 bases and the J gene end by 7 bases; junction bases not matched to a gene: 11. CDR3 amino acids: CASGAGTGEVEQYF. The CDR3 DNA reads TGTGCCAGCGGGGCCGGGACAGGGGAGGTTGAGCAGTACTTC.

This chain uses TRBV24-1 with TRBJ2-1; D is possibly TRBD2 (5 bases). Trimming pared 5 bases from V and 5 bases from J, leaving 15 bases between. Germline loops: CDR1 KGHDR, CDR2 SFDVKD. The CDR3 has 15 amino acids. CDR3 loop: CATSVSGESDNEQFF. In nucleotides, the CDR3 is TGTGCCACCAGTGTAAGTGGGGAGAGCGACAATGAGCAGTTCTTC.

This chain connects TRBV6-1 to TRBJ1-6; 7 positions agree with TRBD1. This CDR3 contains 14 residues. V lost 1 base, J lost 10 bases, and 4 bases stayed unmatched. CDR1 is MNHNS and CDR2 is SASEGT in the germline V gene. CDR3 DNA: TGTGCCAGCAGTGAAGGGAGGGGGCACTCACCCCTCCACTTT. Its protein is CASSEGRGHSPLHF.

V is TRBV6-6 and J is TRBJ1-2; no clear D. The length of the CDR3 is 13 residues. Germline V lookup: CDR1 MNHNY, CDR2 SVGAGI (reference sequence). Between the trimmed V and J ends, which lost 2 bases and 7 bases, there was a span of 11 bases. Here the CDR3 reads CASSYDPLGGYTF. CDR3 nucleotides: TGTGCCAGCAGTTACGACCCCCTCGGTGGCTACACCTTC.

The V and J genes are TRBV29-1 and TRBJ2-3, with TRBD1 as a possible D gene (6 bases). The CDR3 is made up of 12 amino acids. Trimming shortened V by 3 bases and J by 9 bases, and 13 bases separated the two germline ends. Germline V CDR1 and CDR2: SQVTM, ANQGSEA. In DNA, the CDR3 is TGCAGCGTTGAGTATCGTCAGGGGACGCAGTATTTT. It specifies CSVEYRQGTQYF.

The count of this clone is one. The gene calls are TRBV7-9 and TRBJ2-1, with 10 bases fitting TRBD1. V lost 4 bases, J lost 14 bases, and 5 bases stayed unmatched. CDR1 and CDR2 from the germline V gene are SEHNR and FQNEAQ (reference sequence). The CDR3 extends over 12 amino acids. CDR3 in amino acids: CASSWRTGGEFF. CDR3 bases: TGTGCCAGCAGCTGGAGGACAGGGGGGGAGTTCTTC.

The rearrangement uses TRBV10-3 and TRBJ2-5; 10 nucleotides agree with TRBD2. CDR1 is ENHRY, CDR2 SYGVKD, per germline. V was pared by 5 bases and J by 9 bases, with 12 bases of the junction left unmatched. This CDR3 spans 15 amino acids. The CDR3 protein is CAISQLTSGAGAQYF. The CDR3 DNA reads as TGTGCCATCAGTCAGCTTACTAGCGGGGCGGGGGCCCAGTACTTC.

This chain's CDR3 is CASSRAGGTEAFF. CDR3 DNA sequence: TGTGCCAGCAGCCGTGCAGGGGGCACTGAAGCTTTCTTT. The chain joins TRBV7-2 to TRBJ1-1; 7 bases line up with TRBD1. This CDR3 is 13 amino acids long. The V segment lost 5 bases and the J segment 4 bases; nucleotides outside the gene matches: 4. Germline V gene sequence: CDR1 SGHTA, CDR2 FQGNSA.

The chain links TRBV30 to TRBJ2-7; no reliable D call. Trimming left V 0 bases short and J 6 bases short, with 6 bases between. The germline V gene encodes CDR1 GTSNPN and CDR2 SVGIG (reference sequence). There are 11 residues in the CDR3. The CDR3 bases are TGTGCCTGGAGTGTATACACCGAGCAGTACTTC. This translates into CAWSVYTEQYF. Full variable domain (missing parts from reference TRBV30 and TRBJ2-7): SQTIHQWPATLVQPVGSPLSLECTVEGTSNPNLYWYRQAAGRGLQLLFYSVGIGQISSEVPQNLSASRPQDRQFILSSKKLLLSDSGFYLCAWSVYTEQYFGPGTRLTVT.

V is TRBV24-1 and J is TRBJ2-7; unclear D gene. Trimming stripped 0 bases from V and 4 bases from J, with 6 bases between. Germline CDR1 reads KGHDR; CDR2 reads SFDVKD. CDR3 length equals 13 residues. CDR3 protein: CATSDLWGYEQYF. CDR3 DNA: TGTGCCACCAGTGATTTGTGGGGATACGAGCAGTACTTC.

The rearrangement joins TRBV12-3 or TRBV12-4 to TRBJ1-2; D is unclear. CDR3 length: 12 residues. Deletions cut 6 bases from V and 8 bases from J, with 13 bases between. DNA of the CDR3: TGTGCCAGCAGCCCCACCTTGAGAGGCTACACCTTC. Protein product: CASSPTLRGYTF.

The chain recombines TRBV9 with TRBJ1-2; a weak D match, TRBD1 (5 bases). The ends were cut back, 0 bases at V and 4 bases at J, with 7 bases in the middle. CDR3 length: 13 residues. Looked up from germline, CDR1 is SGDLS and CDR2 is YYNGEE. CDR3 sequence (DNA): TGTGCCAGCAGCGTAGGGGACGGCTATGGCTACACCTTC. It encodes CASSVGDGYGYTF.

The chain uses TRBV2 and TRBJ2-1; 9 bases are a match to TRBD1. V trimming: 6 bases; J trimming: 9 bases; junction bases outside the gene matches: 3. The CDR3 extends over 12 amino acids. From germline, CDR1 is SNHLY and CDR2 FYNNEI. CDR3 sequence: CASSDRGIEQFF. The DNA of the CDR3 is TGTGCCAGCAGCGACAGGGGGATTGAGCAGTTCTTC.

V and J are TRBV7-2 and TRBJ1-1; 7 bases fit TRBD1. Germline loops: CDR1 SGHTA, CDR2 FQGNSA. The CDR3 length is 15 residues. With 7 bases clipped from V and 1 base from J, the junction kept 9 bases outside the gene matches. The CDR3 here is CASKEGAWPNTEAFF. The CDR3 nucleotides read TGTGCCAGCAAAGAGGGGGCATGGCCGAACACTGAAGCTTTCTTT.

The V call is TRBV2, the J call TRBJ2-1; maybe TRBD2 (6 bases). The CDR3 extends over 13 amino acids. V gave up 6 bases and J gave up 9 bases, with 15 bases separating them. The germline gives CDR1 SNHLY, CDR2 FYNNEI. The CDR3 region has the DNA TGTGCCAGCAGGGCGACTAGTTTCAGTGAGCAGTTCTTC. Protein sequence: CASRATSFSEQFF.

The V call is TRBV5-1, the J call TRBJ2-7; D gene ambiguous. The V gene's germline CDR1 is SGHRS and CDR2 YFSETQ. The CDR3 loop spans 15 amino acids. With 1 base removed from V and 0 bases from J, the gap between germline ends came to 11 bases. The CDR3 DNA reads TGCGCCAGCAGCTTGTTCAGCAGTAGCTCCTACGAGCAGTACTTC. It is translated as CASSLFSSSSYEQYF.